In this sample, the clone carrying this T cell receptor beta chain turned up a few times. Its antigen is still unknown. MiXCR was run by TCRdb on the 5' RACE reads, yielding one entry per CDR3 protein. The table records about 150,000 distinct CDR3 sequences, 10% to 15% of them present only once. These data come from a study of T-cell memory formation after mild COVID-19. Study-wide results and limits: Pre-infection memory harbored some responding clones, suggesting cross-reactive memory joined.

Specimen: PBMCs or a T cell subset sorted from them (not recorded which). The receptor was derived from a man younger than 35 who had mild COVID-19 (a few samples of this study predate the infection). Cell type and time point are not known.

The CDR3 DNA sequence: TGTGCCAGCTCACCTTCCGTTTTCCAAGAGACCCAGTACTTC. Residues: CASSPSVFQETQYF. The chain has TRBV18 and TRBJ2-5; D call uncertain. This CDR3 is 14 amino acids long. Germline assignment: CDR1 KGHSH and CDR2 LQKENI. V was clipped by 3 bases and J by 1 base, with 9 bases between them.